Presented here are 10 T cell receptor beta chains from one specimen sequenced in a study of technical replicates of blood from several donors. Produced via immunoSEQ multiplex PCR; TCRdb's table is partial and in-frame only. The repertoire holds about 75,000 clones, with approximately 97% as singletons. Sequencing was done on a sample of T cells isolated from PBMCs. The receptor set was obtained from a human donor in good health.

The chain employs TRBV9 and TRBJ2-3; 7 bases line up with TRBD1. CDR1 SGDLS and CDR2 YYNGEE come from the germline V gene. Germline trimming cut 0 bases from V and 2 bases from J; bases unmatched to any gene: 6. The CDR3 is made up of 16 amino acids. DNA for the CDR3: TGTGCCAGCAGCGTAGGAGGGGGACAGAACACAGATACGCAGTATTTT. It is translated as CASSVGGGQNTDTQYF.

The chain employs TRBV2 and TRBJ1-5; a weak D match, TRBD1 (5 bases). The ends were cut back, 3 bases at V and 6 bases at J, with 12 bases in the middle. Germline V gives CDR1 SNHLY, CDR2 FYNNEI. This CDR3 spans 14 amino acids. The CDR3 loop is CASSDGGTGQPQHF. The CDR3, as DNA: TGTGCCAGCAGTGATGGGGGGACGGGTCAGCCCCAGCATTTT.

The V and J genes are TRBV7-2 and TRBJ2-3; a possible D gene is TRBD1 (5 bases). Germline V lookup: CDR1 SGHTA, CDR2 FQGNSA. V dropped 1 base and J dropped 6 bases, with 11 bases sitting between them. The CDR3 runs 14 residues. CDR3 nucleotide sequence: TGTGCCAGCAGCTTAGGGGGCTCAGTGGATACGCAGTATTTT. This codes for CASSLGGSVDTQYF.

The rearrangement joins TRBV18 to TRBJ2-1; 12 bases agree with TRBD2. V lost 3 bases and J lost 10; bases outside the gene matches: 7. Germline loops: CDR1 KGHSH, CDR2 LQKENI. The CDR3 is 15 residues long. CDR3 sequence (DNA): TGTGCCAGCTCACCCCCTAGCGGGAGGGCCGAAGAGCAGTTCTTC. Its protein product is CASSPPSGRAEEQFF.

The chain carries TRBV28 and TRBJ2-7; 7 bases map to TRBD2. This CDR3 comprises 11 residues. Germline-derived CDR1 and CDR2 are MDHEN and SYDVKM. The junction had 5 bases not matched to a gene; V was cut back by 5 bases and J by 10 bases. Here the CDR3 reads CASSLGLDQYF. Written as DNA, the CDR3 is TGTGCCAGCAGTCTCGGACTAGACCAGTACTTC.

The CDR3 region has the DNA TGTGCCAGCAGTCCTACGGGACTAGCGCAGAACTACAATGAGCAGTTCTTC. Translation: CASSPTGLAQNYNEQFF. This sequence joins TRBV7-8 and TRBJ2-1; 10 bases are a match to TRBD2. Germline values: CDR1 SGHVS, CDR2 FQNEAQ. The length of the CDR3 is 17 residues. J gave up 3 bases and V 6 bases, and 11 bases lay outside the gene matches.

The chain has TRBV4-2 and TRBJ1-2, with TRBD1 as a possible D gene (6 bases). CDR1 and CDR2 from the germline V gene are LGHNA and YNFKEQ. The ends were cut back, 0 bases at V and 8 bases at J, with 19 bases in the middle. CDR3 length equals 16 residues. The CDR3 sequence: CASSQEPEGGALGYTF. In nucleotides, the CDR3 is TGTGCCAGCAGCCAAGAACCCGAAGGGGGGGCTCTAGGCTACACCTTC.

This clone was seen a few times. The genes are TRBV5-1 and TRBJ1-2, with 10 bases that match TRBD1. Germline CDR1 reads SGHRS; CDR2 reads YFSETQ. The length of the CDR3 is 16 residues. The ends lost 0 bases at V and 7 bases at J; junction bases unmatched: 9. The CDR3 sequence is CASSLAEGQGMGGYTF. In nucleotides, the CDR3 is TGCGCCAGCAGCTTGGCCGAGGGACAGGGGATGGGTGGCTACACCTTC. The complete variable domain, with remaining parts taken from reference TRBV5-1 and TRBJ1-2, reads KAGVTQTPRYLIKTRGQQVTLSCSPISGHRSVSWYQQTPGQGLQFLFEYFSETQRNKGNFPGRFSGRQFSNSRSEMNVSTLELGDSALYLCASSLAEGQGMGGYTFGSGTRLTVV.

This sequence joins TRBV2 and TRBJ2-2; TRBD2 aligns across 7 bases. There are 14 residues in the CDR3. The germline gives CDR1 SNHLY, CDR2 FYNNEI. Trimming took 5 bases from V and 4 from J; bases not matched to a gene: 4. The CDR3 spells CASSSGTRTGELFF. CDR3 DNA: TGTGCCAGCAGTAGCGGGACTCGCACCGGGGAGCTGTTTTTT.

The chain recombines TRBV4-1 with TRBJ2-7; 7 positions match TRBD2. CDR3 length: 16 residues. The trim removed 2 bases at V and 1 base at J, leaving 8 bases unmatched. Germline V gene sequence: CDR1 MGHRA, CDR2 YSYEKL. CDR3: CASSQPGPSGSYEQYF. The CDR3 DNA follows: TGCGCCAGCAGCCAACCCGGCCCTAGCGGTTCCTACGAGCAGTACTTC.